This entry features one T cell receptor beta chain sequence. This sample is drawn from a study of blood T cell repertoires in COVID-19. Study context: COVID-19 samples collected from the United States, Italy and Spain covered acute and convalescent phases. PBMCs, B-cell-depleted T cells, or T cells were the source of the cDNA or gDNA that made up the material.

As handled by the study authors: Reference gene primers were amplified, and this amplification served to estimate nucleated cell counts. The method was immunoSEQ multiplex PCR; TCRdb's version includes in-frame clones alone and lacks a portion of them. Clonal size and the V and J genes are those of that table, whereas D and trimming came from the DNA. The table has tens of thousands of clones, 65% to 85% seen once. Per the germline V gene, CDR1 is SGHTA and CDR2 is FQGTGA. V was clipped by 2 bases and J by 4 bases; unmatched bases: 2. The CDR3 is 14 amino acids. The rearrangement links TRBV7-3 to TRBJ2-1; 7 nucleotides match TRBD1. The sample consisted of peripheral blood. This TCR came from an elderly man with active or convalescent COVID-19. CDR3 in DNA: TGTGCCAGCAGCTTAGGGACAGAATACAATGAGCAGTTCTTC. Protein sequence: CASSLGTEYNEQFF.